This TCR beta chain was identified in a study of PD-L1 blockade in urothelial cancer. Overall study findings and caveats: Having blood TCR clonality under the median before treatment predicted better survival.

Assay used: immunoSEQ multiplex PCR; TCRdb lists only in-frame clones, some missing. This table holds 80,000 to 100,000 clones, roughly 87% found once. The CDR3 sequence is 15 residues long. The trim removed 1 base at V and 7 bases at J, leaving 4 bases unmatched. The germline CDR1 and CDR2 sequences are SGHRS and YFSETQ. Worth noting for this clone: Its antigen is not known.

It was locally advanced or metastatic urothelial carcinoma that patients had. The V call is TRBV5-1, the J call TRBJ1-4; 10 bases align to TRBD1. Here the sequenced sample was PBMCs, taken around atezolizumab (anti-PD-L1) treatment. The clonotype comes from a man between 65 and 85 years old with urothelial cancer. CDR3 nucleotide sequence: TGCGCCAGCAGCTTGACCTGGGACAGGGGTGAAAAACTGTTTTTT. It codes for CASSLTWDRGEKLFF.